This T cell receptor beta chain was recorded in a study of identical twins. The junction had 7 bases not matched to a gene; V was cut back by 3 bases and J by 5 bases. CDR3 length equals 15 residues. TCRdb independently ran MiXCR on the 5' RACE reads; one entry per CDR3 protein. This sample has 700,000 or so distinct CDR3 sequences, with over 8.5% found just once. A further study also used this sample, focusing on yellow fever vaccine responses in identical twins.

The sequenced sample consisted of PBMCs. The receptor was derived from a woman under 30 in good health. The V gene is TRBV12-3 or TRBV12-4, the J gene TRBJ1-1, with TRBD1 matching over 9 bases. The CDR3 region has the DNA TGTGCCAGCAGTTTGGGGGACAGGGTAGGTACTGAAGCTTTCTTT. Translated: CASSLGDRVGTEAFF.